This TCR beta chain originates from a study of blood T cell repertoires in COVID-19. Study in general: Donors in the United States, Italy and Spain gave samples during acute or convalescent COVID-19. The cDNA or gDNA used as material had been derived from T cells, B-cell-depleted T cells, or PBMCs.

Under the authors' procedure: Reference gene primer amplification yielded estimated nucleated cell counts. The assay was immunoSEQ multiplex PCR, and TCRdb's table has in-frame clones only and misses some. V and J calls and clone size are copied from that table; D and trimming were computed from the DNA. Counted here are under 250,000 clones, approximately 90% occurring once; the ten biggest clones make up around a tenth. V was pared by 0 bases and J by 3 bases, with 9 bases between. Germline CDR1 SGDLS, CDR2 YYNGEE. The CDR3 is 14 residues long. Seattle-derived patients entered the study during active infection and were followed longitudinally.

The chain has TRBV9 and TRBJ1-1; the D is unclear. The TCR sequence derives from a man in his forties or fifties with COVID-19, enrolled during active disease. The sample comprised peripheral blood. CDR3 nucleotide sequence: TGTGCCAGCAGCGTAGGATCGGTGGACACTGAAGCTTTCTTT. Residues: CASSVGSVDTEAFF.